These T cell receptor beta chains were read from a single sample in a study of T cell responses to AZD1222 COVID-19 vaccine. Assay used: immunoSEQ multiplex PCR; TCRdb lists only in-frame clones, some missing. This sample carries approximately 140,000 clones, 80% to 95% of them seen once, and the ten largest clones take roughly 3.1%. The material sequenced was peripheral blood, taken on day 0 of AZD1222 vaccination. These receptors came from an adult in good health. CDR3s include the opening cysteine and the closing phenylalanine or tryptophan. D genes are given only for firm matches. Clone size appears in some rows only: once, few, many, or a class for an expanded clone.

cdr3_nt: TGTGCCATCAGTGAAGCGGGAGCTGGCGGGGAGACCCAGTACTTC; cdr3_aa: CAISEAGAGGETQYF; j_call: TRBJ2-5; clone_size: -; v_call: TRBV10-3; d_call: TRBD2
cdr3_nt: TGTGCCAGCAGTTTAGTTGAACCCCACACAGATACGCAGTATTTT; cdr3_aa: CASSLVEPHTDTQYF; j_call: TRBJ2-3; clone_size: -; v_call: TRBV27; d_call: -
cdr3_nt: TGTGCCAGCAGCGTATTTAGCGGGAACCCAACAGATACGCAGTATTTT; cdr3_aa: CASSVFSGNPTDTQYF; j_call: TRBJ2-3; clone_size: -; v_call: TRBV9; d_call: TRBD2
cdr3_nt: TGTGCCAGCAGTACCAGCAATCAGCCCCAGCATTTT; cdr3_aa: CASSTSNQPQHF; j_call: TRBJ1-5; clone_size: -; v_call: TRBV6-5; d_call: -
cdr3_nt: TGTGCCAGTAGTATAATGGGGGACACCTACACCGGGGAGCTGTTTTTT; cdr3_aa: CASSIMGDTYTGELFF; j_call: TRBJ2-2; clone_size: -; v_call: TRBV19; d_call: -
cdr3_nt: TGTGCCAGCTCAAGTTGGGAGGGGGTCAATGAGCAGTTCTTC; cdr3_aa: CASSSWEGVNEQFF; j_call: TRBJ2-1; clone_size: -; v_call: TRBV25-1; d_call: -
cdr3_nt: TGTGCCAGCTCACCCCGTTCTAGCGGGATCGCCGGGGAGCTGTTTTTT; cdr3_aa: CASSPRSSGIAGELFF; j_call: TRBJ2-2; clone_size: -; v_call: TRBV18; d_call: TRBD2
cdr3_nt: TGTGCCAGTAGTATAGGGACAGGGGGAGGGAGAAGCAATCAGCCCCAGCATTTT; cdr3_aa: CASSIGTGGGRSNQPQHF; j_call: TRBJ1-5; clone_size: -; v_call: TRBV19; d_call: TRBD1
cdr3_nt: TGTGCCAGCAGGGCCGGGACAGGGGGGCCCGGGGAGCTGTTTTTT; cdr3_aa: CASRAGTGGPGELFF; j_call: TRBJ2-2; clone_size: -; v_call: TRBV5-4; d_call: TRBD1
cdr3_nt: TGTGCCAGTAGTATAGCGGATGAAAAACTGTTTTTT; cdr3_aa: CASSIADEKLFF; j_call: TRBJ1-4; clone_size: -; v_call: TRBV19; d_call: -
cdr3_nt: TGTGCCAGCAGCCAAGAGATAGCGGAACCCTACGAGCAGTACTTC; cdr3_aa: CASSQEIAEPYEQYF; j_call: TRBJ2-7; clone_size: -; v_call: TRBV4-2; d_call: -
cdr3_nt: TGTGCCAGCAGTTACTGGGGAAGCAATCAGCCCCAGCATTTT; cdr3_aa: CASSYWGSNQPQHF; j_call: TRBJ1-5; clone_size: -; v_call: TRBV6-2/TRBV6-3; d_call: -
cdr3_nt: TGTGCCACCAGCAGGTCGACAGGAGGCTACACCTTC; cdr3_aa: CATSRSTGGYTF; j_call: TRBJ1-2; clone_size: -; v_call: TRBV15; d_call: -
cdr3_nt: TGTGCCAGCAGTGAATTGGCGATAGGGACAGCCGCCGGGGAGCTGTTTTTT; cdr3_aa: CASSELAIGTAAGELFF; j_call: TRBJ2-2; clone_size: -; v_call: TRBV6-1; d_call: TRBD1
cdr3_nt: TGTGCCAGCAGTTACAGGACCCAAGAGACCCAGTACTTC; cdr3_aa: CASSYRTQETQYF; j_call: TRBJ2-5; clone_size: -; v_call: TRBV12-3/TRBV12-4; d_call: -
cdr3_nt: TGTGCCATCAGTGTTCAGCTCACCGGGGAGCTGTTTTTT; cdr3_aa: CAISVQLTGELFF; j_call: TRBJ2-2; clone_size: -; v_call: TRBV10-3; d_call: -
cdr3_nt: TGTGCCAGCAGTGGTCCAGGTATTAACTATGGCTACACCTTC; cdr3_aa: CASSGPGINYGYTF; j_call: TRBJ1-2; clone_size: -; v_call: TRBV2; d_call: -
cdr3_nt: TGTGCCAGCAGCTTGGGGATAGCGGGAGGGAGGTACAATGAGCAGTTCTTC; cdr3_aa: CASSLGIAGGRYNEQFF; j_call: TRBJ2-1; clone_size: -; v_call: TRBV5-5; d_call: TRBD2
cdr3_nt: TGTGCCAGCAGTGATTCCGTGGGGGGGTCTAATGAAAAACTGTTTTTT; cdr3_aa: CASSDSVGGSNEKLFF; j_call: TRBJ1-4; clone_size: -; v_call: TRBV6-4; d_call: -
cdr3_nt: TGTGCAATTACGGAGGGGCCCTCCTGGGGTGGCTACACCTTC; cdr3_aa: CAITEGPSWGGYTF; j_call: TRBJ1-2; clone_size: -; v_call: TRBV28; d_call: -
cdr3_nt: TGTGCCAGCAGCTTAGACGCCCGGGGCAATCAGCCCCAGCATTTT; cdr3_aa: CASSLDARGNQPQHF; j_call: TRBJ1-5; clone_size: -; v_call: TRBV7-8; d_call: -
cdr3_nt: TGTGCCAGCAGTCGACAGGCGCAAGGCTACACCTTC; cdr3_aa: CASSRQAQGYTF; j_call: TRBJ1-2; clone_size: -; v_call: TRBV3-1/TRBV3-2; d_call: -
cdr3_nt: TGTGCCAGCAGCCCCGATCGGGAGAACACTGAAGCTTTCTTT; cdr3_aa: CASSPDRENTEAFF; j_call: TRBJ1-1; clone_size: -; v_call: TRBV28; d_call: -
cdr3_nt: TGTGCCAGCAGCTTAGACGGTGGATACTATGGCTACACCTTC; cdr3_aa: CASSLDGGYYGYTF; j_call: TRBJ1-2; clone_size: -; v_call: TRBV11-2; d_call: -
cdr3_nt: TGTGCCAGCAGCTTGGAGGGACTCCCGGGGAATGAGCAGTTCTTC; cdr3_aa: CASSLEGLPGNEQFF; j_call: TRBJ2-1; clone_size: -; v_call: TRBV11-2; d_call: -
cdr3_nt: TGTGCCAGCAGTGCCGGGACGGAGAATGAAAAACTGTTTTTT; cdr3_aa: CASSAGTENEKLFF; j_call: TRBJ1-4; clone_size: once; v_call: TRBV6-2/TRBV6-3; d_call: -
cdr3_nt: TGTGCCAGCTCACCTCAACCTCGAGGGACCTACGAGCAGTACTTC; cdr3_aa: CASSPQPRGTYEQYF; j_call: TRBJ2-7; clone_size: few; v_call: TRBV18; d_call: -
cdr3_nt: TGTGCCATCAGTGAGTCACCCGGAGGAGCATCTAACACTGAAGCTTTCTTT; cdr3_aa: CAISESPGGASNTEAFF; j_call: TRBJ1-1; clone_size: -; v_call: TRBV10-3; d_call: -
cdr3_nt: TGCAGCGCTGATACTAGCGGGAGGGCCCATGAGCAGTTCTTC; cdr3_aa: CSADTSGRAHEQFF; j_call: TRBJ2-1; clone_size: -; v_call: TRBV29-1; d_call: TRBD2
cdr3_nt: TGTGCCAGCAGCTTTAAGACTAAACTCTGGGGCTACACCTTC; cdr3_aa: CASSFKTKLWGYTF; j_call: TRBJ1-2; clone_size: -; v_call: TRBV12-1; d_call: -
cdr3_nt: TGTGCCAGCAGTTTTAGTATTAATGAAAAACTGTTTTTT; cdr3_aa: CASSFSINEKLFF; j_call: TRBJ1-4; clone_size: -; v_call: TRBV27; d_call: -
cdr3_nt: TGTGCCAGCAGCTTAAAGGGGGACAGTTCGAATTCACCCCTCCACTTT; cdr3_aa: CASSLKGDSSNSPLHF; j_call: TRBJ1-6; clone_size: -; v_call: TRBV6-6; d_call: TRBD1
cdr3_nt: TGTGCCAGCAGTTCGCACGGGCGGGGAAATGAAAAACTGTTTTTT; cdr3_aa: CASSSHGRGNEKLFF; j_call: TRBJ1-4; clone_size: once; v_call: TRBV28; d_call: -